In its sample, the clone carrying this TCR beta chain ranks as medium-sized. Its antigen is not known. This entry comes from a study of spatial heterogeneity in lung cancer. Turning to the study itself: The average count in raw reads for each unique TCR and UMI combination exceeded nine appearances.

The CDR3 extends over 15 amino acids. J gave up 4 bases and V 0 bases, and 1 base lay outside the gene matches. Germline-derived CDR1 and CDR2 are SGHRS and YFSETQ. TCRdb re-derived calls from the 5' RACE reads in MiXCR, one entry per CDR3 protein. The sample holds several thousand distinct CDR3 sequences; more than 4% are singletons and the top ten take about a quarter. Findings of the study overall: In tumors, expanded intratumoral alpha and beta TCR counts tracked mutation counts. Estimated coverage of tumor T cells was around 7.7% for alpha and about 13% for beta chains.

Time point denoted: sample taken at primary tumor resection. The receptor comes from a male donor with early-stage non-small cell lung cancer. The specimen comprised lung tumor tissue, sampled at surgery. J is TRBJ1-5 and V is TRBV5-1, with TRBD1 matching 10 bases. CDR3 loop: CASSLGTGGNQPQHF. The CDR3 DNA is TGCGCCAGCAGCTTGGGGACAGGGGGTAATCAGCCCCAGCATTTT.